The clone carrying this T cell receptor beta chain was found a few times. The data are from a study of blood T cells in healthy people across ages. V was shortened by 3 bases and J by 8 bases, with 20 bases between the two germline ends. Germline assignment: CDR1 LNHNV and CDR2 YYDKDF (reference sequence). CDR3 length: 16 amino acids. Using a J-beta primer mix together with a sample-barcoded 5' primer, a second PCR was run for roughly 7 to 11 cycles. All samples yielded 3 million or more CDR3-containing paired-end reads. In TCRdb, the 5' RACE reads were re-called with MiXCR into one record per CDR3 protein. The data hold 1.5 million to 1.9 million distinct CDR3 sequences, with 35% to 45% observed a single time.

The sequenced material came from blood. The chain recombines TRBV15 with TRBJ2-1; tentative D call: TRBD1 (7 bases). The TCR originated in a woman aged 18-35 years in good health. The CDR3: CATSSPEIQGRHEQFF. The DNA of the CDR3 is TGTGCCACCAGCAGTCCAGAGATACAGGGGAGGCATGAGCAGTTCTTC.